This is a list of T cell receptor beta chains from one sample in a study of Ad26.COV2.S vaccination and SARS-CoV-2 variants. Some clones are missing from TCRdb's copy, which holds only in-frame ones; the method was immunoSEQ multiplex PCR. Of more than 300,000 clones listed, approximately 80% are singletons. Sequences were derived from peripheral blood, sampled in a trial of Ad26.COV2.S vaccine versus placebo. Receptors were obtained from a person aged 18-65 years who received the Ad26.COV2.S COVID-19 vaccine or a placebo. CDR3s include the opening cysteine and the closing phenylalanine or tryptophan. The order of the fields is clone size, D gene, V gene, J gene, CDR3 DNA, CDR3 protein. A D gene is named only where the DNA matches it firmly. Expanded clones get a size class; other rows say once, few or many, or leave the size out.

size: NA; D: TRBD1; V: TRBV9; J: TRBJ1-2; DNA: TGTGCCAGCAGCTTAACAGGGGAATATGGCTACACCTTC; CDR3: CASSLTGEYGYTF
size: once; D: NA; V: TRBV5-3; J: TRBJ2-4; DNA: TGTGCCAGAAGCTTGGTAGGGGGGCGAGAGAACATTCAGTACTTC; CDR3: CARSLVGGRENIQYF
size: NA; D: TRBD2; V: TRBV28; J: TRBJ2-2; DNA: TGTGCCAGCAGTACCCGGACTAGCGGTTACACCGGGGAGCTGTTTTTT; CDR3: CASSTRTSGYTGELFF
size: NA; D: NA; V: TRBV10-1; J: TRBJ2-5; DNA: TGCGCCAGCAGTGACCACCAAGAGACCCAGTACTTC; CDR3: CASSDHQETQYF
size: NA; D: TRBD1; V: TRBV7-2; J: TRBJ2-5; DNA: TGTGCCAGCAGCTTAGTTCCAGGGGGCTGGAGAGAGACCCAGTACTTC; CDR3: CASSLVPGGWRETQYF
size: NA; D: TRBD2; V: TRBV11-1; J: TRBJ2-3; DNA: TGTGCCAGCAGCTTAGCGTTAGCGGGGGGTCGAGATACGCAGTATTTT; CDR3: CASSLALAGGRDTQYF
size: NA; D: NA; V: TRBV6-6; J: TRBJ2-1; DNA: TGTGCCAGCAGTTACGTCCGGGCGCCCAATGAGCAGTTCTTC; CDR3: CASSYVRAPNEQFF
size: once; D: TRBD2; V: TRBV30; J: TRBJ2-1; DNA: TGTGCCTGGAGCATACTAGCGGGGGGAGAAGAGCAGTTCTTC; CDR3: CAWSILAGGEEQFF
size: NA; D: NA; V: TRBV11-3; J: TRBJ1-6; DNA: TGTGCCAGCAGCTTGAATAATTCACCCCTCCACTTT; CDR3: CASSLNNSPLHF
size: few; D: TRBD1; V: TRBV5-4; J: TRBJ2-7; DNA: TGTGCCAGCAGCCAGACAGGGATTGGGGCCTCCTACGAGCAGTACTTC; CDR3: CASSQTGIGASYEQYF
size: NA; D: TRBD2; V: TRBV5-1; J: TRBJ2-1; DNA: TGCGCCAGCAGCCCACGGGTAGCGGGGTCCCATGAGCAGTTCTTC; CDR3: CASSPRVAGSHEQFF
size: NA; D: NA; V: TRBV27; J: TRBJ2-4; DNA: TGTGCCAGCAGTTTCGGAGGGCTGAACATTCAGTACTTC; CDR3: CASSFGGLNIQYF
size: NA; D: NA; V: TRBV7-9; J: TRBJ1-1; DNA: TGTGCCAGCAGCCCCGACTGGGGTGAAGCTTTCTTT; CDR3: CASSPDWGEAFF
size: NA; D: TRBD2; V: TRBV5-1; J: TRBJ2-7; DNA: TGCGCCAGCAGCCCGGGACTAGCGGGGGGGTCCTCCTACGAGCAGTACTTC; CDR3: CASSPGLAGGSSYEQYF
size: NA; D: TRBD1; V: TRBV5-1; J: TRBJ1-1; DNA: TGCGCCAGCAGCTTGACCATCCAGGGGGTGAACCCTGAAGCTTTCTTT; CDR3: CASSLTIQGVNPEAFF
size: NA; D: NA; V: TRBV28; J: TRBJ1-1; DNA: TGTGCCAGCATCACTGGAAGCAACACTGAAGCTTTCTTT; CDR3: CASITGSNTEAFF
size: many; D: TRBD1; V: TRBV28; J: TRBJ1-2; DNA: TGTGCCAGCAGTTCACAGGGGGCGTGGGGCTACACCTTC; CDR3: CASSSQGAWGYTF
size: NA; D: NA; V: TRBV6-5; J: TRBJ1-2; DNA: TGTGCCAGCAGTAAGACAGTGGAGAACTATGGCTACACCTTC; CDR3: CASSKTVENYGYTF
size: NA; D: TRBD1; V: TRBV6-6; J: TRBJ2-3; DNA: TGTGCCAGCAGTTCCATTGGACAGGGGGCAGATACGCAGTATTTT; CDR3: CASSSIGQGADTQYF
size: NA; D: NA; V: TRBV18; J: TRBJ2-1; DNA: TGTGCCAGCTCACCGCCCACACCCCTCAATGAGCAGTTCTTC; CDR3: CASSPPTPLNEQFF
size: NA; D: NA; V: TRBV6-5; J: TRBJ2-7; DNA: TGTGCCAGCAGTCTCGGACAGAGCTCCTACGAGCAGTACTTC; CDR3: CASSLGQSSYEQYF
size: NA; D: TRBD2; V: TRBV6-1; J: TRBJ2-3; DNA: TGTGCCAGCAGTGAAGGGTCGCTAGCGGGGGGCTATAGCACAGATACGCAGTATTTT; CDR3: CASSEGSLAGGYSTDTQYF
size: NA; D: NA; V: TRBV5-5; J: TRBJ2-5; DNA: TGTGCCAGCAGCACACTGGCGGCTACGACAGCACCTCAAGAGACCCAGTACTTC; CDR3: CASSTLAATTAPQETQYF
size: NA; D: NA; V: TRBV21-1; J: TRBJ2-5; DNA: TGTGCCAGCAGCAAGAGGCCCCTCGCGACCCAGTACTTC; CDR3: CASSKRPLATQYF
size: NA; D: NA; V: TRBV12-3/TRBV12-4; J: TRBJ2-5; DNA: TGTGCCAGCACTCCCAAGGAGACCCAGTACTTC; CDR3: CASTPKETQYF
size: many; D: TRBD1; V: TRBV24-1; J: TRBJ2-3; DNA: TGTGCCACCAGTGATTTCTGGGTGACAGGGTCCACAGATACGCAGTATTTT; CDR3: CATSDFWVTGSTDTQYF
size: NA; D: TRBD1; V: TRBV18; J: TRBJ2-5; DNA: TGTGCCAGCTCGCCGCCGGCAGGGGGAGAGACCCAGTACTTC; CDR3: CASSPPAGGETQYF
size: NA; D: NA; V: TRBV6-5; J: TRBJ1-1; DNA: TGTGCCAGTACGTTCGAGGGGAAGAACACTGAAGCTTTCTTT; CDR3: CASTFEGKNTEAFF
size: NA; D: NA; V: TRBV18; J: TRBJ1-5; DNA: TGTGCCAGCTCACCCCAATCAAATAGCAATCAGCCCCAGCATTTT; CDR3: CASSPQSNSNQPQHF
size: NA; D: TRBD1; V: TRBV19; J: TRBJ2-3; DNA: TGTGCCAGTACCCCAGGGGGCAGGCGCACAGATACGCAGTATTTT; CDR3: CASTPGGRRTDTQYF
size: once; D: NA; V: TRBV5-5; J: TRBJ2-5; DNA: TGTGCCAGCAGCTTTCGGGGAGCGGGACACCACCGGGGGACCCAGTACTTC; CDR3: CASSFRGAGHHRGTQYF
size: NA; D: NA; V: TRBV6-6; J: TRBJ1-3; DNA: TGTGCCAGCATCCGGCAGGGCGTAAACACCATATATTTT; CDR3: CASIRQGVNTIYF
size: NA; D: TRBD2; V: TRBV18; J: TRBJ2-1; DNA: TGTGCCAGCTCACCCCCGGGGGGGGGTTTCAATGAGCAGTTCTTC; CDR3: CASSPPGGGFNEQFF
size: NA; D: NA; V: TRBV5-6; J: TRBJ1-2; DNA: TGTGCCAGCAGCTTCGGCACTAACTATGGCTACACCTTC; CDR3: CASSFGTNYGYTF
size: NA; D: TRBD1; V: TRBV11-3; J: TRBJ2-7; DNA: TGTGCCAGCAGCTTAGACGGACAGGGGTTACCCTACGAGCAGTACTTC; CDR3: CASSLDGQGLPYEQYF
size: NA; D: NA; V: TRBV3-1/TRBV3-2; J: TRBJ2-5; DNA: TGTGCCAGCAGCCAAGATAGGGGGACGAAAGAGACCCAGTACTTC; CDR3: CASSQDRGTKETQYF
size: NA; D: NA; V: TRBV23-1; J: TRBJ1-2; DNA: TGCGCCAGCAGTCGCCCGGGCTATGGCTACACCTTC; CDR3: CASSRPGYGYTF
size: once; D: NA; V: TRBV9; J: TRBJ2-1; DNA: TGTGCCAGCAGCGTAGCGGGGGCCATCTACAATGAGCAGTTCTTC; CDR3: CASSVAGAIYNEQFF
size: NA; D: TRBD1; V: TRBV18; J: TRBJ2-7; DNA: TGTGCCAGCTCACCTCTTAAGACAGGGCACGAGCAGTACTTC; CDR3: CASSPLKTGHEQYF
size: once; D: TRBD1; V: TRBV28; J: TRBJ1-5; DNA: TGTGCCAGCATTAATCCACCGGGACAGTCTAATCAGCCCCAGCATTTT; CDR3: CASINPPGQSNQPQHF